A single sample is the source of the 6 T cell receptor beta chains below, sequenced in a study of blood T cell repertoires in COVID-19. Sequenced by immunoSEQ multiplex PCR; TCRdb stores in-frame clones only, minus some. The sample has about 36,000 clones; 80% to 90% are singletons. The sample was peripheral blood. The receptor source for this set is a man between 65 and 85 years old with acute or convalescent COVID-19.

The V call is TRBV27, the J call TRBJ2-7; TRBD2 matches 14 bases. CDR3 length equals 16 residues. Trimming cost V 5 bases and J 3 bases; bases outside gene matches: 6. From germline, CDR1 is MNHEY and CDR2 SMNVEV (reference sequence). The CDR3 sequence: CASSTGLAGVGYEQYF. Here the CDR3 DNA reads TGTGCCAGCAGTACGGGACTAGCGGGAGTTGGCTACGAGCAGTACTTC.

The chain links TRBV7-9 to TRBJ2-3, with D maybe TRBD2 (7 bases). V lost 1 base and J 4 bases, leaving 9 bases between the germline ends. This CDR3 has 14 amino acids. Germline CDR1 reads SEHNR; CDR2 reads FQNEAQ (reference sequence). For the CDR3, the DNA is TGTGCCAGCAGCTTAGGCGGGGGCTCAGATACGCAGTATTTT. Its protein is CASSLGGGSDTQYF.

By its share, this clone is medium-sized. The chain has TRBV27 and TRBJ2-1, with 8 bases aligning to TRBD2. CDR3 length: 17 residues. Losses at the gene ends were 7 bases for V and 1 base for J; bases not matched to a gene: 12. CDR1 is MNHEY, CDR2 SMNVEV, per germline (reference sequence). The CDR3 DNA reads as TGTGCCAGCACCCCCGCTTCTGGCGGGAGGTCCTACAATGAGCAGTTCTTC. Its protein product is CASTPASGGRSYNEQFF.

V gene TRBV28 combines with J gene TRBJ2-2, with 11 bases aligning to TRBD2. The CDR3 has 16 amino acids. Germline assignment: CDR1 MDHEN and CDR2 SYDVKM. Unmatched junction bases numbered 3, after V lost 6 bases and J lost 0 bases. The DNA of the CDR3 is TGTGCCAGCAGAACGGGACTAGCGGCGAACACCGGGGAGCTGTTTTTT. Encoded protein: CASRTGLAANTGELFF.

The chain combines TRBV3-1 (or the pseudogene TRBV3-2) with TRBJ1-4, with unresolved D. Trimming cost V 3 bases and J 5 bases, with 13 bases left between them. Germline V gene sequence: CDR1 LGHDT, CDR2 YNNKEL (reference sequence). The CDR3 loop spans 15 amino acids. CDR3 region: CASSQEGWENEKLFF. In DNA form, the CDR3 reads TGTGCCAGCAGCCAGGAAGGATGGGAGAATGAAAAACTGTTTTTT.

CDR3 sequence (DNA): TGTGCCAGCAGTGCGTTATCCGGGACAGGGAACTATGGCTACACCTTC. Its protein is CASSALSGTGNYGYTF. The V gene is TRBV27, the J gene TRBJ1-2; 9 bases are shared with TRBD1. The ends lost 5 bases at V and 2 bases at J; junction bases unmatched: 9. This CDR3 is built from 16 residues. Germline CDR1 reads MNHEY; CDR2 reads SMNVEV (reference sequence).